One sample yielded the 23 T cell receptor beta chains listed below, sequenced in a study of response to subunit inactivated influenza vaccine. Each CDR3 protein is one row after TCRdb ran MiXCR on the RT-PCR reads. The sample carries 450,000 to 600,000 distinct CDR3 sequences, 16% recorded once. Material: CD4+ T cells sorted from PBMCs, obtained 23 to 25 months after vaccination. These receptors all come from a man between 50 and 75 years old who received an inactivated influenza vaccine.

This clonotype has a handful of counts. The gene calls are TRBV5-1 and TRBJ2-7, with D possibly being TRBD2 (7 bases). V lost 7 bases to trimming and J lost 1 base, with 12 bases between them. The CDR3 consists of 13 residues. Per germline, CDR1 SGHRS and CDR2 YFSETQ. CDR3 DNA: TGCGCCAGCGGGGGGGCTTCTTCCTACGAGCAGTACTTC. Translating gives CASGGASSYEQYF.

In this sample, this clonotype turned up a few times. V is TRBV4-1 and J is TRBJ2-5, with D possibly matching TRBD1 (6 bases). The CDR3 has 15 residues. Germline loops: CDR1 MGHRA, CDR2 YSYEKL. Trimming shortened V by 4 bases and J by 3 bases, and 15 bases separated the two germline ends. In DNA, the CDR3 is TGCGCCAGCAGCCTCGCCTCCGGGACAAAAGAGACCCAGTACTTC. Encoded protein: CASSLASGTKETQYF.

This clonotype was detected only a few times. This chain connects TRBV18 to TRBJ2-7; D gene ambiguous. The germline gives CDR1 KGHSH, CDR2 LQKENI. This CDR3 is built from 11 residues. V was clipped by 2 bases and J by 6 bases, with 5 bases between them. DNA of the CDR3: TGTGCCAGCTCACCATCTAGCGAGCAGTACTTC. Encoded protein: CASSPSSEQYF.

The rearrangement joins TRBV6-4 to TRBJ2-7; 8 bases line up with TRBD1. CDR3 length: 14 residues. Germline CDR1 is MRHNA and CDR2 is SNTAGT. V shed 0 bases, J shed 3 bases, and the junction held 1 base outside the gene matches. CDR3 coding DNA: TGTGCCAGCAGTGACTCGGGACAGGACTACGAGCAGTACTTC. As protein: CASSDSGQDYEQYF.

The chain employs TRBV20-1 and TRBJ2-7; 8 nucleotides match TRBD2. CDR1 and CDR2 from the germline V gene are DFQATT and SNEGSKA (reference sequence). J was trimmed by 1 base and V by 5 bases; bases with no gene match: 7. CDR3 size: 14 residues. Here the CDR3 reads CSAQGLAGSYEQYF. CDR3 DNA sequence: TGCAGTGCTCAGGGGTTAGCGGGGTCCTACGAGCAGTACTTC.

This clonotype showed up just a few times. The J gene is TRBJ2-1, the V gene TRBV20-1; 7 bases line up with TRBD2. Per germline, CDR1 DFQATT and CDR2 SNEGSKA (reference sequence). Unmatched junction bases numbered 11, after V lost 6 bases and J lost 9 bases. The CDR3 spans 13 residues. The CDR3 DNA follows: TGCAGTGCAGCTAGCGGAGCACATATTGAGCAGTTCTTC. Amino acid sequence: CSAASGAHIEQFF.

The DNA of the CDR3 is TGTGCCAGCAGCTTAGATCGTCAGCTCGGGGAGACCCAGTACTTC. Translated, it gives CASSLDRQLGETQYF. The rearrangement joins TRBV11-2 to TRBJ2-5, with D unresolved. With 0 bases removed from V and 5 bases from J, the gap between germline ends came to 13 bases. Germline CDR1 reads SGHAT; CDR2 reads FQNNGV. The CDR3 runs to 15 residues.

V is TRBV5-1 and J is TRBJ2-3, with no clear D. Looked up from germline, CDR1 is SGHRS and CDR2 is YFSETQ. The CDR3 is 15 residues long. Trimming took 3 bases from V and 0 from J, leaving 11 bases between them. CDR3 bases: TGCGCCAGCAGCTCGATGCGACTGAGCACAGATACGCAGTATTTT. This codes for CASSSMRLSTDTQYF.

The chain carries TRBV5-6 and TRBJ2-7; TRBD2 matches at 14 bases. The CDR3 totals 18 residues. Germline V gives CDR1 SGHDT, CDR2 YYEEEE. The J segment lost 1 base and the V segment lost 4 bases, leaving 10 bases of the junction unmatched. The CDR3 region has the DNA TGTGCCAGCAGCCGACCGGGACTAGCGGGAGTCCGTTCCTACGAGCAGTACTTC. Its translation: CASSRPGLAGVRSYEQYF.

This sequence joins TRBV4-3 and TRBJ1-2; 7 bases are a match to TRBD1. J gave up 1 base and V 4 bases, and 9 bases lay outside the gene matches. This CDR3 comprises 16 residues. Looked up from germline, CDR1 is LGHNA and CDR2 is YSLEER. CDR3 DNA sequence: TGCGCCAGCAGCCTCGCGACAGGGCAAAATAACTATGGCTACACCTTC. Its translation: CASSLATGQNNYGYTF.

This clonotype was seen many times. The chain recombines TRBV5-1 with TRBJ1-1; no clear D. Trimming cost V 4 bases and J 4 bases, with 8 bases left between them. Germline values: CDR1 SGHRS, CDR2 YFSETQ. The length of the CDR3 is 12 residues. The CDR3 nucleotides are TGCGCCAGCAGCACAAGTGGCACTGAAGCTTTCTTT. Its translation: CASSTSGTEAFF.

The chain links TRBV20-1 to TRBJ2-3; TRBD2 might be the D (6 bases). The CDR3 consists of 14 residues. V shed 3 bases and J shed 6 bases, with 16 bases lying between them. Germline values: CDR1 DFQATT, CDR2 SNEGSKA (reference sequence). CDR3 sequence (DNA): TGCAGTGCTAGCCCTATGGCGGGAAGGGATACGCAGTATTTT. Protein sequence: CSASPMAGRDTQYF.

The V and J genes are TRBV10-3 and TRBJ1-2, with 9 bases fitting TRBD1. J lost 7 bases, V lost 3 bases, and 15 bases had no gene match. Germline values: CDR1 ENHRY, CDR2 SYGVKD. The CDR3 covers 17 residues. The CDR3 sequence: CAISEPGQGQREVGYTF. In DNA form, the CDR3 reads TGTGCCATCAGTGAACCGGGACAGGGTCAGAGAGAGGTTGGCTACACCTTC.

The chain employs TRBV7-2 and TRBJ1-2; TRBD1 matches 7 bases. In germline, CDR1 is SGHTA, CDR2 FQGNSA. This CDR3 region has 12 residues. J was trimmed by 11 bases and V by 3 bases; bases with no gene match: 6. The CDR3 DNA reads as TGTGCCAGCAGCTTTACGACAGGGAGGTACACCTTC. Its translation: CASSFTTGRYTF. The full variable domain, its missing parts supplied by reference TRBV7-2 and TRBJ1-2, is GAGVSQSPSNKVTEKGKDVELRCDPISGHTALYWYRQSLGQGLEFLIYFQGNSAPDKSGLPSDRFSAERTGGSVSTLTIQRTQQEDSAVYLCASSFTTGRYTFGSGTRLTVV.

In its sample, this clonotype was seen a few times. The chain links TRBV6-2 or TRBV6-3 to TRBJ2-2, with 8 bases that match TRBD1. Germline V gives CDR1 MNHEY, CDR2 SVGEGT. The CDR3 loop spans 16 amino acids. The V and J ends lost 7 bases and 0 bases, in that order; junction bases with no gene match: 7. This chain's CDR3 is CASNSRTGTNTGELFF. CDR3 sequence (DNA): TGTGCCAGCAATTCGAGGACAGGGACGAACACCGGGGAGCTGTTTTTT.

In DNA, the CDR3 is TGCGCCAGCAAGGGGGCTAGCGGGGCGAACACCGGGGAGCTGTTTTTT. Translated: CASKGASGANTGELFF. This chain joins TRBV5-1 and TRBJ2-2; TRBD2 matches 9 bases. The V gene's germline CDR1 is SGHRS and CDR2 YFSETQ. The V segment lost 6 bases and the J segment 0 bases; nucleotides outside the gene matches: 6. CDR3 length: 16 residues. The full variable domain, its missing parts supplied by reference TRBV5-1 and TRBJ2-2, is KAGVTQTPRYLIKTRGQQVTLSCSPISGHRSVSWYQQTPGQGLQFLFEYFSETQRNKGNFPGRFSGRQFSNSRSEMNVSTLELGDSALYLCASKGASGANTGELFFGEGSRLTVL.

On this clonotype: A much larger clone is a single base away; this may be a read error. The chain carries TRBV24-1 and TRBJ2-1; D is unclear. This CDR3 is built from 12 residues. CDR1 is KGHDR, CDR2 SFDVKD, per germline. The CDR3 bases are TGTGCCACCAGGAGCACTGGCAGAACTCCTCATTTC. Translated, it gives CATRSTGRTPHF.

This chain uses TRBV7-2 with TRBJ2-3, with TRBD1 matching over 7 bases. Germline V gene data show CDR1 as SGHTA and CDR2 as FQGNSA. This CDR3 spans 16 amino acids. The junction had 7 bases not matched to a gene; V was cut back by 4 bases and J by 0 bases. Here the CDR3 DNA reads TGTGCCAGCAGCTCACATGGGACAGATAGCACAGATACGCAGTATTTT. Translation: CASSSHGTDSTDTQYF.

This clonotype showed up many times. This rearrangement joins TRBV20-1 to TRBJ2-1; 8 bases match TRBD1. Germline V gives CDR1 DFQATT, CDR2 SNEGSKA (reference sequence). The CDR3 extends over 19 amino acids. The V segment lost 4 bases and the J segment 5 bases; nucleotides outside the gene matches: 22. CDR3 in amino acids: CSAKVFSSTGAERNNEQFF. In DNA form, the CDR3 reads TGCAGTGCTAAAGTTTTTAGTTCGACAGGGGCCGAACGGAACAATGAGCAGTTCTTC.

The rearrangement uses TRBV7-2 and TRBJ1-1, with D unresolved. Germline loops: CDR1 SGHTA, CDR2 FQGNSA. CDR3 length: 12 amino acids. V lost 6 bases to trimming and J lost 4 bases, with 9 bases between them. The CDR3 spells CASRTDFTEAFF. The CDR3, as DNA: TGTGCCAGCAGGACGGATTTCACTGAAGCTTTCTTT. Full variable domain (outside the CDR3, taken from reference TRBV7-2 and TRBJ1-1): GAGVSQSPSNKVTEKGKDVELRCDPISGHTALYWYRQSLGQGLEFLIYFQGNSAPDKSGLPSDRFSAERTGGSVSTLTIQRTQQEDSAVYLCASRTDFTEAFFGQGTRLTVV.

V is TRBV6-5 and J is TRBJ2-7; TRBD1 matches 11 bases. CDR1 and CDR2 from the germline V gene are MNHEY and SVGAGI. The CDR3 sequence is 14 residues long. V was pared by 4 bases and J by 5 bases, with 4 bases of the junction left unmatched. The CDR3 here is CASSWDRGSNEQYF. The CDR3 bases are TGTGCCAGCAGTTGGGACAGGGGGTCCAACGAGCAGTACTTC.

This clonotype was counted only a few times. The CDR3 region has the DNA TGTGCCAGCACCCGGATCCCGGGTTCACCCCTCCACTTT. As protein: CASTRIPGSPLHF. J is TRBJ1-6 and V is TRBV12-3 or TRBV12-4; D is uncertain. The CDR3 covers 13 residues. The ends were cut back, 7 bases at V and 9 bases at J, with 13 bases in the middle.

V and J are TRBV9 and TRBJ1-5; perhaps TRBD1 as D (5 bases). Germline V gene data show CDR1 as SGDLS and CDR2 as YYNGEE. V lost 3 bases to trimming and J lost 1 base, with 11 bases between them. The CDR3 extends over 15 amino acids. The CDR3 reads CASSAGTQSNQPQHF. The CDR3 DNA reads TGTGCCAGCAGCGCCGGGACCCAAAGCAATCAGCCCCAGCATTTT.